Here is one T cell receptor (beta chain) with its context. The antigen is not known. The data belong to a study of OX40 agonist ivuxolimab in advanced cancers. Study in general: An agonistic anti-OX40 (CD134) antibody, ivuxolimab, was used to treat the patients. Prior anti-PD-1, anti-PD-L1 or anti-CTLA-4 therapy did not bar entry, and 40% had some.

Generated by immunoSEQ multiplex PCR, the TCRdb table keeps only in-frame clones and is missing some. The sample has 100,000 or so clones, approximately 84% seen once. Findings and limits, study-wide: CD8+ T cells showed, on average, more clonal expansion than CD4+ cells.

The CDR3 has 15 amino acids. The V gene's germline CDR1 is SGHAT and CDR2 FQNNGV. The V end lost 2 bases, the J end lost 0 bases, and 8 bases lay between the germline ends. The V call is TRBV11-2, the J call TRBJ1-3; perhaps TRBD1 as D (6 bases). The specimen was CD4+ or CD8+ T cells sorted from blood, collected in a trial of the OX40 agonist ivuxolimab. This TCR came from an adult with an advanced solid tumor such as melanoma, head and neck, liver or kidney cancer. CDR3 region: CASSLRTDSGNTIYF. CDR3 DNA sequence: TGTGCCAGCAGCTTACGGACAGACTCTGGAAACACCATATATTTT.